The clone carrying this TCR beta chain has just a few counts. Its antigen is not identified. This sample stems from a study of T-cell reconstitution after alpha-beta-depleted transplantation in children. General study points: The main origin of T-cell counts and diversity one year after transplant was newly produced T cells.

Preparation of the TCRbeta library was carried out with unique molecular identifiers. TCRdb re-called the PCR reads with MiXCR, one entry per CDR3 protein. The profile covers hundreds of thousands of distinct CDR3 sequences, with around 17% appearing a single time and about 4.6% taken by the ten largest. Trimming removed 1 base from V and 6 bases from J; junction bases left unmatched: 12. Germline values: CDR1 SGHRS, CDR2 YFSETQ. The CDR3 is made up of 17 amino acids. The receptor comes from a male patient between 5 and 17 years old who had a stem cell transplant for acute lymphoblastic leukemia, so the T cells may come from the graft donor. Sample: PBMCs, mostly from graft donor cells, taken 360 days after TCRalphabeta/CD19-depleted stem cell transplant. This chain connects TRBV5-1 to TRBJ1-1, with 10 bases aligning to TRBD1. CDR3 in DNA: TGCGCCAGCAGCTTGTTCTCCCTGACAGGGGGCTGGGCTGAAGCTTTCTTT. Its translation: CASSLFSLTGGWAEAFF. Supplemented by reference TRBV5-1 and TRBJ1-1, the full variable domain reads KAGVTQTPRYLIKTRGQQVTLSCSPISGHRSVSWYQQTPGQGLQFLFEYFSETQRNKGNFPGRFSGRQFSNSRSEMNVSTLELGDSALYLCASSLFSLTGGWAEAFFGQGTRLTVV.